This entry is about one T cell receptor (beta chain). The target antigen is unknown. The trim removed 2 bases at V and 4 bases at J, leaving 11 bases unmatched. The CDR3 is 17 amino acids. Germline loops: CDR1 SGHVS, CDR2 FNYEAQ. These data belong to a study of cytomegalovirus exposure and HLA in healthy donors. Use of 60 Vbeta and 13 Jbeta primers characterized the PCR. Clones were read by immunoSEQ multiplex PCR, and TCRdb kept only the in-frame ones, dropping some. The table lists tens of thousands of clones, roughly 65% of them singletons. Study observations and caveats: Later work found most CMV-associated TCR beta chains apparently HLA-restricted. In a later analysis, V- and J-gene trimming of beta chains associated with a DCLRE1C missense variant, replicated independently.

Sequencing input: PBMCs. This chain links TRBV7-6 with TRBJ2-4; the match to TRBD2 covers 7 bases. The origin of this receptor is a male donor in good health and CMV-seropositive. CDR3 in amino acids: CASSLLEGPGGKNIQYF. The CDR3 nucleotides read TGTGCCAGCAGCTTACTAGAGGGCCCCGGGGGGAAAAACATTCAGTACTTC.